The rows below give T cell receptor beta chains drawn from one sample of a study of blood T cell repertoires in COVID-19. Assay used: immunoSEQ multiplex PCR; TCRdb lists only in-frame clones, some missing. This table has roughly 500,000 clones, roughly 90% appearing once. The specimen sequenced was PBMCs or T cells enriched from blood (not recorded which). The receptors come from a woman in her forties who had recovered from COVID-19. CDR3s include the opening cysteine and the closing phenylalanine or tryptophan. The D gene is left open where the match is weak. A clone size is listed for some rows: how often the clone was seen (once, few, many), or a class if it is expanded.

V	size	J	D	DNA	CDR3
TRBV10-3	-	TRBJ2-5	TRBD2	TGTGCCATCAGTGCCTCCGGGACTAGCGATCAAGAGACCCAGTACTTC	CAISASGTSDQETQYF
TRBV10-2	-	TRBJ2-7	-	TGCGCCAGCAGTGAGTCAACAGGCGGTCAGTACTTC	CASSESTGGQYF
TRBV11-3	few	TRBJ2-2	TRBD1	TGTGCCAGCAGCTTTGGGGACAGAGACACCGGGGAGCTGTTTTTT	CASSFGDRDTGELFF
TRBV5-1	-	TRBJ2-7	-	TGCGCCAGCAGCTTGGGTCAGGAGCAGTACTTC	CASSLGQEQYF
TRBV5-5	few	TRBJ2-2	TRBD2	TGTGCCAGCAGCTTCATAGCGGGAGAGCACGGGGAGCTGTTTTTT	CASSFIAGEHGELFF
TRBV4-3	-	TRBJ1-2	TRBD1	TGCGCCAGCAGCCGGTCGGGACAGGGGATAGATGGCTACACCTTC	CASSRSGQGIDGYTF
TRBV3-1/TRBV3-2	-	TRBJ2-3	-	TGTGCCAGCAGCCAAGCGTCTAGGCTGCAAACAGATACGCAGTATTTT	CASSQASRLQTDTQYF
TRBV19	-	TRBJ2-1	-	TGTGCCAGTAGTATCCGGGGATCCCTAGGGGGTAGACGCTACAATGAGCAGTTCTTC	CASSIRGSLGGRRYNEQFF
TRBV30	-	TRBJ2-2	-	TGTGCCTGGAGGACCCTCCGGGGGACCGGGGAGCTGTTTTTT	CAWRTLRGTGELFF
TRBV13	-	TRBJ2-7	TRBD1	TGTGCCAGCAGCGGCCCCCAGGGACAGGAACACTACGAGCAGTACTTC	CASSGPQGQEHYEQYF
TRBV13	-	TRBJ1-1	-	TGTGCCAGCAGCCCTAGACAGGACTCGAACACTGAAGCTTTCTTT	CASSPRQDSNTEAFF
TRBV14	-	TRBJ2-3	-	TGTGCCAGCAGCCAAGAACGGGACAGTCGCGGGACTACGCAGTATTTT	CASSQERDSRGTTQYF
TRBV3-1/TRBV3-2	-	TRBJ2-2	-	TGTGCCAGCAGCCAAGACGTTGGTCTGGTCCGGGCCGGGGAGCTGTTTTTT	CASSQDVGLVRAGELFF
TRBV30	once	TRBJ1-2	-	TGTGCCTGGAAGGGTCAAGGGGGTGGCTACACCTTC	CAWKGQGGGYTF
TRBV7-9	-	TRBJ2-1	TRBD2	TGTGCCAGCAGCGGACCGGGACTAGAGTTTCATGAGCAGTTCTTC	CASSGPGLEFHEQFF
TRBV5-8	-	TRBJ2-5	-	TGTGCCAGCAGCTTGGACAGGTTACAAGAGACCCAGTACTTC	CASSLDRLQETQYF
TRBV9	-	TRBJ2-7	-	TGTGCCAGCAGCGTCTCAGGCTTTAACGAGCAGTACTTC	CASSVSGFNEQYF
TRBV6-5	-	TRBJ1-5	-	TGTGCCAGCGGGTTCGGGGGGCCCCAGCATTTT	CASGFGGPQHF
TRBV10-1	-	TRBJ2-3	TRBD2	TGCGCCAGCAGTGATGGGGCGGGAGGGAGCCCAGATACGCAGTATTTT	CASSDGAGGSPDTQYF
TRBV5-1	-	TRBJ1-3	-	TGCGCCAGCAGCCCACCTGACAGCAGCTCTGGAAACACCATATATTTT	CASSPPDSSSGNTIYF
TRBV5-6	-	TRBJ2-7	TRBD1	TGTGCCAGCAGCGATGGGACAGTAAACTACGAGCAGTACTTC	CASSDGTVNYEQYF
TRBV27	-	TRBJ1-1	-	TGTGCCAGCAGTTTAGGCTTGAACACTGAAGCTTTCTTT	CASSLGLNTEAFF
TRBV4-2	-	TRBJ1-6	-	TGTGCCAGCAGCCAAGTACTCCCGGGGAGCTCCTATAATTCACCCCTCCACTTT	CASSQVLPGSSYNSPLHF
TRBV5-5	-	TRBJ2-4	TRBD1	TGTGCCAGCAGCACGGGACAGGGAGTAAAAAACATTCAGTACTTC	CASSTGQGVKNIQYF
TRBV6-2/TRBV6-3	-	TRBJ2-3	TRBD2	TGTGCCAGCAGTTACCCAGCACTAGCGGGAGGCCCAGATACGCAGTATTTT	CASSYPALAGGPDTQYF
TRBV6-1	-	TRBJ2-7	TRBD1	TGTGCCAGCAGTGAAACGATTGAGGGGGCACGGGACGAGCAGTACTTC	CASSETIEGARDEQYF
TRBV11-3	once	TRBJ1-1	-	TGTGCCAGCAGGGGTCTGGAGTGGGAAGCTTTCTTT	CASRGLEWEAFF
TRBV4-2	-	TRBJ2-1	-	TGTGCCAGCAGCCAAGACGAGCGCATCTTTCGGAATGAGCAGTTCTTC	CASSQDERIFRNEQFF
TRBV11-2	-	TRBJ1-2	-	TGTGCCAGCAGCTCCCCCGCCTGGGGCAGGGCTACTAACTATGGCTACACCTTC	CASSSPAWGRATNYGYTF
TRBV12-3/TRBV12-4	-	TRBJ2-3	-	TGTGCCAGCAGTTTAGTAGCAGATACGCAGTATTTT	CASSLVADTQYF
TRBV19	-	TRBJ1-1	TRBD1	TGTGCCAGTAATCCCAGGGGGCTGGATACTGAAGCTTTCTTT	CASNPRGLDTEAFF
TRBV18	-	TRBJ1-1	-	TGTGCCAGCTCCCCAAGACGGGACACTGAAGCTTTCTTT	CASSPRRDTEAFF
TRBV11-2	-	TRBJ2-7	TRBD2	TGTGCCAGCAGCTTATTATACCGGGTGGGCGGGAGGACTAGCCACGAGCAGTACTTC	CASSLLYRVGGRTSHEQYF
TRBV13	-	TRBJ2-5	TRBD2	TGTGCCAGCAGCTTCGTGGGACTAGCGGGAAAAGAGACCCAGTACTTC	CASSFVGLAGKETQYF
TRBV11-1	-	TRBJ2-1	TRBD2	TGTGCCAGCAGCTCCCTTAGGACTAGCGGCTACAATGAGCAGTTCTTC	CASSSLRTSGYNEQFF
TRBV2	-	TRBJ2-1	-	TGTGCCAGCATACTTATTAATGAGCAGTTCTTC	CASILINEQFF
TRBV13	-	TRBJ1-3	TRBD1	TGTGCCAGCAGCGAGGACAGGGGGCAGGACACCATATATTTT	CASSEDRGQDTIYF
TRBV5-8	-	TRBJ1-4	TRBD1	TGTGCCAGCAGTTGGGACAGGCCAACCTCTTTTAATGAAAAACTGTTTTTT	CASSWDRPTSFNEKLFF
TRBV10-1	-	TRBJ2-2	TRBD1	TGCGCCAGCAGTGAGGACAGGGGTAGTACCGGGGAGCTGTTTTTT	CASSEDRGSTGELFF
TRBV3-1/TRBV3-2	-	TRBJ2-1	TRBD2	TGTGCCAGCAGCCAGGGGGGCGGGAGGTCCATCTTC	CASSQGGGRSIF
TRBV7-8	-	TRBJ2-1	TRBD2	TGTGCCAGCAGCTTAAGACTAGCGGGAAACTCAAAGAATGAGCAGTTCTTC	CASSLRLAGNSKNEQFF
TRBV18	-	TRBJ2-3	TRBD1	TGTGCCAGCTCACCTGGACAGGGCCCAGATACGCAGTATTTT	CASSPGQGPDTQYF
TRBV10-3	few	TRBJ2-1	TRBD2	TGTGCCATCAGGGCGGGAGTCGGCTACAATGAGCAGTTCTTC	CAIRAGVGYNEQFF
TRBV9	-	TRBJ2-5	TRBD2	TGTGCCAGCAGCGTAGCTCGGGGACTAGCGGGAGTTTTGGAGACCCAGTACTTC	CASSVARGLAGVLETQYF
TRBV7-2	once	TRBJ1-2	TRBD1	TGTGCCAGCAGCTTAAATGCTAACCGCCGGGACAGGGTGGTCCGTGGCTACACCTTC	CASSLNANRRDRVVRGYTF
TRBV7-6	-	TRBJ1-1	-	TGTGCCAGCAGCTTAGGAGAGGAAACTGAAGCTTTCTTT	CASSLGEETEAFF
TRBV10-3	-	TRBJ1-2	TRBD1	TGTGCCATCAGTGTCGACAGGGAGATCAACTATGGCTACACCTTC	CAISVDREINYGYTF
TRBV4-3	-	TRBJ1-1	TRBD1	TGCGCCAGCAGCCGCCTCGGACAGGGGTTTACTGAAGCTTTCTTT	CASSRLGQGFTEAFF
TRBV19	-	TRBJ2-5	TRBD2	TGTGCCAGTAGCGGTCTAGCGGCCTTCCAAGAGACCCAGTACTTC	CASSGLAAFQETQYF
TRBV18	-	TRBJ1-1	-	TGTGCCAGCTCTCGGGGGGTCACTGAAGCTTTCTTT	CASSRGVTEAFF
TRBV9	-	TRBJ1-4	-	TGTGCCAGCAGCGTAGTAGCAGGGACTAATGAAAAACTGTTTTTT	CASSVVAGTNEKLFF
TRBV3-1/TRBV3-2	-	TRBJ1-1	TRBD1	TGTGCCAGCACTGTGGCAGGGGGGAACACTGAAGCTTTCTTT	CASTVAGGNTEAFF
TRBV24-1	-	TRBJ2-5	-	TGTGCCACCAGTGATTTCGCACGGGAGAACCAAGAGACCCAGTACTTC	CATSDFARENQETQYF
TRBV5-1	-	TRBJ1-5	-	TGCGCCAGCAGCCCGGACAGCAGCACCCGCCAGCCCCAGCATTTT	CASSPDSSTRQPQHF